Presented here are 5 T cell receptor beta chains from one specimen sequenced in a study of blood T cell repertoires in COVID-19 (dated by TCRdb to the early 2020s). The library was produced with the immunoSEQ multiplex PCR assay. The table comes from immuneACCESS by way of TCRdb, which keeps in-frame sequences with V and J called. Part of the clones is missing from these tables; in studies checked, under half for an unresolved V gene and the rest for unknown reasons. The sample table contains 150,000 to 200,000 clones; only one count was recorded for roughly 85% of them. Around 8.2% of the sample lies in the top ten. Sequencing was performed on peripheral blood. These receptors were taken from a man between 60 and 75 years old with acute or convalescent COVID-19.

This chain connects TRBV13 to TRBJ1-1; 7 bases match TRBD1. J lost 6 bases, V lost 5 bases, and 15 bases had no gene match. The CDR3 is 16 residues long. Germline V gene sequence: CDR1 PRHDT, CDR2 FYEKMQ (reference sequence). CDR3 sequence reads: CASSPPRGTAVPEAFF. In DNA, the CDR3 is TGTGCCAGCAGCCCACCCCGGGGGACAGCTGTTCCTGAAGCTTTCTTT. Supplemented by reference TRBV13 and TRBJ1-1, the full variable domain reads AAGVIQSPRHLIKEKRETATLKCYPIPRHDTVYWYQQGPGQDPQFLISFYEKMQSDKGSIPDRFSAQQFSDYHSELNMSSLELGDSALYFCASSPPRGTAVPEAFFGQGTRLTVV.

This clone showed up just once. The V and J genes are TRBV11-1 and TRBJ2-7; D gene uncertain. CDR3 length: 11 amino acids. V lost 4 bases and J lost 3, with 4 bases in between. CDR1 is SGHAT and CDR2 is FQDESV in the germline V gene (reference sequence). CDR3: CASSSHYEQYF. CDR3 DNA: TGTGCCAGCAGCTCCCACTACGAGCAGTACTTC.

This chain links TRBV4-2 with TRBJ2-7, with 11 nucleotides matching TRBD2. Germline CDR1 LGHNA, CDR2 YNFKEQ. This CDR3 is built from 15 residues. The J segment lost 3 bases and the V segment lost 3 bases, leaving 4 bases of the junction unmatched. CDR3 coding DNA: TGTGCCAGCAGCCAGCTAGCGGGAGGAGACTACGAGCAGTACTTC. Residues: CASSQLAGGDYEQYF.

V and J are TRBV7-8 and TRBJ2-7; TRBD1 matches 8 bases. The V segment lost 5 bases and the J segment 3 bases; nucleotides outside the gene matches: 12. This CDR3 spans 16 amino acids. The germline V gene encodes CDR1 SGHVS and CDR2 FQNEAQ. CDR3: CASSRGQGQYIYEQYF. The CDR3 region has the DNA TGTGCCAGCAGCCGTGGACAGGGTCAATATATCTACGAGCAGTACTTC. Looking up the rest from reference TRBV7-8 and TRBJ2-7 gives the full variable domain: GAGVSQSPRYKVAKRGQDVALRCDPISGHVSLFWYQQALGQGPEFLTYFQNEAQLDKSGLPSDRFFAERPEGSVSTLKIQRTQQEDSAVYLCASSRGQGQYIYEQYFGPGTRLTVT.

V and J are TRBV3-1 (or the pseudogene TRBV3-2) and TRBJ1-6; D call uncertain. Germline CDR1 is LGHDT and CDR2 is YNNKEL (reference sequence). CDR3 size: 13 residues. Trimming stripped 2 bases from V and 7 bases from J, with 6 bases between. The CDR3 sequence is CASSQIGNSPLHF. For the CDR3, the DNA is TGTGCCAGCAGCCAAATCGGGAATTCACCCCTCCACTTT.